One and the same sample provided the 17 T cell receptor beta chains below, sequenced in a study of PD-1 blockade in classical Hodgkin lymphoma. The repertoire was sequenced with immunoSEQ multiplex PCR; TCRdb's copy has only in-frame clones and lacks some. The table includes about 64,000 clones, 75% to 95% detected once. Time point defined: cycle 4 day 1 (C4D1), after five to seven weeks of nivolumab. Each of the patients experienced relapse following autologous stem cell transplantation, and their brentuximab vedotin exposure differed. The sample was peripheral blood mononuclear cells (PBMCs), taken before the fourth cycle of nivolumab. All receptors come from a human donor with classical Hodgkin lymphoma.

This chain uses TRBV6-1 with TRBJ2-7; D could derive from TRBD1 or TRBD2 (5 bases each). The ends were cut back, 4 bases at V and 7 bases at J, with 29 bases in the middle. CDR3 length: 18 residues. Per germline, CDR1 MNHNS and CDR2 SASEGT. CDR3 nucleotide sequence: TGTGCCAGCAGTGGGCGGGTGGGACCAAAGAGGGGCCACCTGGAGCAGTACTTC. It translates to CASSGRVGPKRGHLEQYF.

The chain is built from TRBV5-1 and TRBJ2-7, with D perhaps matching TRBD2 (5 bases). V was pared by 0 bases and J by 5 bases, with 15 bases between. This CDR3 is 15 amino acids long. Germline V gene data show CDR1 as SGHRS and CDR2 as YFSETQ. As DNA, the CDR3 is TGCGCCAGCAGCTTGGTGGTCGGGGTGGTTGACGAGCAGTACTTC. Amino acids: CASSLVVGVVDEQYF. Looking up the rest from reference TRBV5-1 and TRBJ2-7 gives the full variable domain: KAGVTQTPRYLIKTRGQQVTLSCSPISGHRSVSWYQQTPGQGLQFLFEYFSETQRNKGNFPGRFSGRQFSNSRSEMNVSTLELGDSALYLCASSLVVGVVDEQYFGPGTRLTVT.

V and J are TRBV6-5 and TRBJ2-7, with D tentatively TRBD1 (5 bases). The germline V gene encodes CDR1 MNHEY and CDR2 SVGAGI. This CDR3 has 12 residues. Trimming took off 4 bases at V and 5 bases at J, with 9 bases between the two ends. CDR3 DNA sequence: TGTGCCAGCAGTTCCAGGGCCGACGAGCAGTACTTC. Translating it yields CASSSRADEQYF.

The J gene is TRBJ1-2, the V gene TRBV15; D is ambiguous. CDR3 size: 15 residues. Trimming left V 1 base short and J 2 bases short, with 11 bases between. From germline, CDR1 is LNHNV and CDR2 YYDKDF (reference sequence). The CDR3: CATSRVQTLNYGYTF. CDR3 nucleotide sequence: TGTGCCACCAGCAGAGTCCAAACCCTAAACTATGGCTACACCTTC.

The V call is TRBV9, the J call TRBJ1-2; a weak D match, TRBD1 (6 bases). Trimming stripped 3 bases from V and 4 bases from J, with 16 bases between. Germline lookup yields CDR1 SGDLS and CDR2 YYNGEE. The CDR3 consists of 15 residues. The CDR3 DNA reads TGTGCCAGCAGCGACACTCGGGGGGCTGGCTATGGCTACACCTTC. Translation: CASSDTRGAGYGYTF.

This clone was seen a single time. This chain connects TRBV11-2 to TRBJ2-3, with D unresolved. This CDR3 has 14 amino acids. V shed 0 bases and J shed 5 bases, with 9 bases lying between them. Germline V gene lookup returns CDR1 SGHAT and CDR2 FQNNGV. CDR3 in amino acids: CASSLDGPLDTQYF. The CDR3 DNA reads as TGTGCCAGCAGCTTAGATGGGCCGTTAGATACGCAGTATTTT.

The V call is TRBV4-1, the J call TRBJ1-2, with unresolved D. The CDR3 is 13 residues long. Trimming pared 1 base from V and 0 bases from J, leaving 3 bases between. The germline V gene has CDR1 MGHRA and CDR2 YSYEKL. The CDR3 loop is CASSQGPNYGYTF. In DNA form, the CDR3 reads TGCGCCAGCAGCCAAGGTCCTAACTATGGCTACACCTTC.

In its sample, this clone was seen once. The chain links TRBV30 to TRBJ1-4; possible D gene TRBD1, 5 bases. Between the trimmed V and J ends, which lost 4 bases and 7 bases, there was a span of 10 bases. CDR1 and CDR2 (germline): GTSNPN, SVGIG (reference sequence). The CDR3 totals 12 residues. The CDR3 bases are TGTGCCTGGAATAAAGGGGTTGAAAAACTGTTTTTT. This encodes CAWNKGVEKLFF.

CDR3 coding DNA: TGTGCCAGCAGTGAAGTTGACTATGGCTACACCTTC. This sequence encodes CASSEVDYGYTF. The genes are TRBV6-1 and TRBJ1-2, with D unclear. Germline CDR1 reads MNHNS; CDR2 reads SASEGT. Trimming cost V 1 base and J 3 bases, with 3 bases left between them. The CDR3 contains 12 residues.

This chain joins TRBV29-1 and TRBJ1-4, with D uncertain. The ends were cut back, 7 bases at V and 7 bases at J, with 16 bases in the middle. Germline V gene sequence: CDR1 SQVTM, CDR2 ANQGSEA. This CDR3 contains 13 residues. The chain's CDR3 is CSDAVAVGEKLFF. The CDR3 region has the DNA TGCAGCGACGCAGTGGCAGTAGGTGAAAAACTGTTTTTT. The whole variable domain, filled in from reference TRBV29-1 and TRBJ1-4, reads SAVISQKPSRDICQRGTSLTIQCQVDSQVTMMFWYRQQPGQSLTLIATANQGSEATYESGFVIDKFPISRPNLTFSTLTVSNMSPEDSSIYLCSDAVAVGEKLFFGSGTQLSVL.

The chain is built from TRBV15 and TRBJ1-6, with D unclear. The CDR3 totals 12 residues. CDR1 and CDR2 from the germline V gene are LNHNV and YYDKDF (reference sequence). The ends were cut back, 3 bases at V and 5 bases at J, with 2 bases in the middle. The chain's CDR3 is CATSSNNSPLHF. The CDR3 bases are TGTGCCACCAGCAGCAATAATTCACCCCTCCACTTT.

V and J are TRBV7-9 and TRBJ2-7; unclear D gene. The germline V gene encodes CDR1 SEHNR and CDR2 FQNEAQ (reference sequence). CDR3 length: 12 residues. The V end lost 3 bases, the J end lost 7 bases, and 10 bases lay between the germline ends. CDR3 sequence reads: CASSFPLGEQYF. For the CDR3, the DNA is TGTGCCAGCAGCTTCCCCCTAGGGGAGCAGTACTTC.

Here the CDR3 DNA reads TGTGCCAGCAGTTATGGACAGGGCCCCTACGAGCAGTACTTC. Translation: CASSYGQGPYEQYF. The V and J genes are TRBV27 and TRBJ2-7; 8 bases agree with TRBD1. The CDR3 runs to 14 residues. J gave up 2 bases and V 4 bases, and 4 bases lay outside the gene matches. The germline CDR1 and CDR2 sequences are MNHEY and SMNVEV (reference sequence).

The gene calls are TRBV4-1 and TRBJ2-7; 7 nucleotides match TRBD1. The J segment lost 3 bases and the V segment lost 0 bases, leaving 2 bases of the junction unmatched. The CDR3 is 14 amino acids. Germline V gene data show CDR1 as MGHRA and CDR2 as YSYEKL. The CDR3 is CASSQERQGYEQYF. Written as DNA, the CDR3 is TGCGCCAGCAGCCAAGAACGACAGGGCTACGAGCAGTACTTC.

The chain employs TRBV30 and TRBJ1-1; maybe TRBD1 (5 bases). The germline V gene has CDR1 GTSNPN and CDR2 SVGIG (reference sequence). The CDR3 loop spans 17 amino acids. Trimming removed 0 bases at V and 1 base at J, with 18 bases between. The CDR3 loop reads CAWSVSPLLTGNTEAFF. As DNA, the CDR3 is TGTGCCTGGAGTGTAAGCCCCCTCCTTACAGGGAACACTGAAGCTTTCTTT.

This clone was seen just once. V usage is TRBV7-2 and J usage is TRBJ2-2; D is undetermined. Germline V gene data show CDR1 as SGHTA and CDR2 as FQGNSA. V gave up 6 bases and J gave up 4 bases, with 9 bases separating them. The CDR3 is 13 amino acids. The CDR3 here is CASRFPTTGELFF. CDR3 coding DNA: TGTGCCAGCAGATTTCCAACCACCGGGGAGCTGTTTTTT.

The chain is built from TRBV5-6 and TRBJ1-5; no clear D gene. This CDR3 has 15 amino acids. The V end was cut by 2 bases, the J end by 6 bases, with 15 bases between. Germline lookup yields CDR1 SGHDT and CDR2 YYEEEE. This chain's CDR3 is CASSFGPSGSQPQHF. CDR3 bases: TGTGCCAGCAGCTTCGGGCCTTCTGGATCTCAGCCCCAGCATTTT.